This TCR beta chain was found in a study of T cell repertoires in cytomegalovirus infection. Study-level background: Both a matching HLA type and CMV infection were indicated by public TCR beta signatures.

This clonotype was counted a few times. Its antigen remains unidentified. MiXCR, run by TCRdb on the reads, gives a single entry per CDR3 protein. The table records 830,000 or so distinct CDR3 sequences, around a third of them present only once. The sequence came from a human donor in good health (CMV status not recorded). Some clones in this sample may be carry-over from other donors' samples. The sample was cultured CD8+ T cells from PBMCs, taken from culture after CMV antigen stimulation.

In nucleotides, the CDR3 is TGTGCCAGTAGTATCGCGGTAACATGGAACACTGAAGCTTTCTTT. It encodes CASSIAVTWNTEAFF. The rearrangement joins TRBV19 to TRBJ1-1, with no clear D. CDR1 and CDR2 (germline): LNHDA, SQIVND (reference sequence). There are 15 residues in the CDR3. Trimming took off 3 bases at V and 1 base at J, with 12 bases between the two ends. The full variable domain, completed using reference TRBV19 and TRBJ1-1, is DGGITQSPKYLFRKEGQNVTLSCEQNLNHDAMYWYRQDPGQGLRLIYYSQIVNDFQKGDIAEGYSVSREKKESFPLTVTSAQKNPTAFYLCASSIAVTWNTEAFFGQGTRLTVV.